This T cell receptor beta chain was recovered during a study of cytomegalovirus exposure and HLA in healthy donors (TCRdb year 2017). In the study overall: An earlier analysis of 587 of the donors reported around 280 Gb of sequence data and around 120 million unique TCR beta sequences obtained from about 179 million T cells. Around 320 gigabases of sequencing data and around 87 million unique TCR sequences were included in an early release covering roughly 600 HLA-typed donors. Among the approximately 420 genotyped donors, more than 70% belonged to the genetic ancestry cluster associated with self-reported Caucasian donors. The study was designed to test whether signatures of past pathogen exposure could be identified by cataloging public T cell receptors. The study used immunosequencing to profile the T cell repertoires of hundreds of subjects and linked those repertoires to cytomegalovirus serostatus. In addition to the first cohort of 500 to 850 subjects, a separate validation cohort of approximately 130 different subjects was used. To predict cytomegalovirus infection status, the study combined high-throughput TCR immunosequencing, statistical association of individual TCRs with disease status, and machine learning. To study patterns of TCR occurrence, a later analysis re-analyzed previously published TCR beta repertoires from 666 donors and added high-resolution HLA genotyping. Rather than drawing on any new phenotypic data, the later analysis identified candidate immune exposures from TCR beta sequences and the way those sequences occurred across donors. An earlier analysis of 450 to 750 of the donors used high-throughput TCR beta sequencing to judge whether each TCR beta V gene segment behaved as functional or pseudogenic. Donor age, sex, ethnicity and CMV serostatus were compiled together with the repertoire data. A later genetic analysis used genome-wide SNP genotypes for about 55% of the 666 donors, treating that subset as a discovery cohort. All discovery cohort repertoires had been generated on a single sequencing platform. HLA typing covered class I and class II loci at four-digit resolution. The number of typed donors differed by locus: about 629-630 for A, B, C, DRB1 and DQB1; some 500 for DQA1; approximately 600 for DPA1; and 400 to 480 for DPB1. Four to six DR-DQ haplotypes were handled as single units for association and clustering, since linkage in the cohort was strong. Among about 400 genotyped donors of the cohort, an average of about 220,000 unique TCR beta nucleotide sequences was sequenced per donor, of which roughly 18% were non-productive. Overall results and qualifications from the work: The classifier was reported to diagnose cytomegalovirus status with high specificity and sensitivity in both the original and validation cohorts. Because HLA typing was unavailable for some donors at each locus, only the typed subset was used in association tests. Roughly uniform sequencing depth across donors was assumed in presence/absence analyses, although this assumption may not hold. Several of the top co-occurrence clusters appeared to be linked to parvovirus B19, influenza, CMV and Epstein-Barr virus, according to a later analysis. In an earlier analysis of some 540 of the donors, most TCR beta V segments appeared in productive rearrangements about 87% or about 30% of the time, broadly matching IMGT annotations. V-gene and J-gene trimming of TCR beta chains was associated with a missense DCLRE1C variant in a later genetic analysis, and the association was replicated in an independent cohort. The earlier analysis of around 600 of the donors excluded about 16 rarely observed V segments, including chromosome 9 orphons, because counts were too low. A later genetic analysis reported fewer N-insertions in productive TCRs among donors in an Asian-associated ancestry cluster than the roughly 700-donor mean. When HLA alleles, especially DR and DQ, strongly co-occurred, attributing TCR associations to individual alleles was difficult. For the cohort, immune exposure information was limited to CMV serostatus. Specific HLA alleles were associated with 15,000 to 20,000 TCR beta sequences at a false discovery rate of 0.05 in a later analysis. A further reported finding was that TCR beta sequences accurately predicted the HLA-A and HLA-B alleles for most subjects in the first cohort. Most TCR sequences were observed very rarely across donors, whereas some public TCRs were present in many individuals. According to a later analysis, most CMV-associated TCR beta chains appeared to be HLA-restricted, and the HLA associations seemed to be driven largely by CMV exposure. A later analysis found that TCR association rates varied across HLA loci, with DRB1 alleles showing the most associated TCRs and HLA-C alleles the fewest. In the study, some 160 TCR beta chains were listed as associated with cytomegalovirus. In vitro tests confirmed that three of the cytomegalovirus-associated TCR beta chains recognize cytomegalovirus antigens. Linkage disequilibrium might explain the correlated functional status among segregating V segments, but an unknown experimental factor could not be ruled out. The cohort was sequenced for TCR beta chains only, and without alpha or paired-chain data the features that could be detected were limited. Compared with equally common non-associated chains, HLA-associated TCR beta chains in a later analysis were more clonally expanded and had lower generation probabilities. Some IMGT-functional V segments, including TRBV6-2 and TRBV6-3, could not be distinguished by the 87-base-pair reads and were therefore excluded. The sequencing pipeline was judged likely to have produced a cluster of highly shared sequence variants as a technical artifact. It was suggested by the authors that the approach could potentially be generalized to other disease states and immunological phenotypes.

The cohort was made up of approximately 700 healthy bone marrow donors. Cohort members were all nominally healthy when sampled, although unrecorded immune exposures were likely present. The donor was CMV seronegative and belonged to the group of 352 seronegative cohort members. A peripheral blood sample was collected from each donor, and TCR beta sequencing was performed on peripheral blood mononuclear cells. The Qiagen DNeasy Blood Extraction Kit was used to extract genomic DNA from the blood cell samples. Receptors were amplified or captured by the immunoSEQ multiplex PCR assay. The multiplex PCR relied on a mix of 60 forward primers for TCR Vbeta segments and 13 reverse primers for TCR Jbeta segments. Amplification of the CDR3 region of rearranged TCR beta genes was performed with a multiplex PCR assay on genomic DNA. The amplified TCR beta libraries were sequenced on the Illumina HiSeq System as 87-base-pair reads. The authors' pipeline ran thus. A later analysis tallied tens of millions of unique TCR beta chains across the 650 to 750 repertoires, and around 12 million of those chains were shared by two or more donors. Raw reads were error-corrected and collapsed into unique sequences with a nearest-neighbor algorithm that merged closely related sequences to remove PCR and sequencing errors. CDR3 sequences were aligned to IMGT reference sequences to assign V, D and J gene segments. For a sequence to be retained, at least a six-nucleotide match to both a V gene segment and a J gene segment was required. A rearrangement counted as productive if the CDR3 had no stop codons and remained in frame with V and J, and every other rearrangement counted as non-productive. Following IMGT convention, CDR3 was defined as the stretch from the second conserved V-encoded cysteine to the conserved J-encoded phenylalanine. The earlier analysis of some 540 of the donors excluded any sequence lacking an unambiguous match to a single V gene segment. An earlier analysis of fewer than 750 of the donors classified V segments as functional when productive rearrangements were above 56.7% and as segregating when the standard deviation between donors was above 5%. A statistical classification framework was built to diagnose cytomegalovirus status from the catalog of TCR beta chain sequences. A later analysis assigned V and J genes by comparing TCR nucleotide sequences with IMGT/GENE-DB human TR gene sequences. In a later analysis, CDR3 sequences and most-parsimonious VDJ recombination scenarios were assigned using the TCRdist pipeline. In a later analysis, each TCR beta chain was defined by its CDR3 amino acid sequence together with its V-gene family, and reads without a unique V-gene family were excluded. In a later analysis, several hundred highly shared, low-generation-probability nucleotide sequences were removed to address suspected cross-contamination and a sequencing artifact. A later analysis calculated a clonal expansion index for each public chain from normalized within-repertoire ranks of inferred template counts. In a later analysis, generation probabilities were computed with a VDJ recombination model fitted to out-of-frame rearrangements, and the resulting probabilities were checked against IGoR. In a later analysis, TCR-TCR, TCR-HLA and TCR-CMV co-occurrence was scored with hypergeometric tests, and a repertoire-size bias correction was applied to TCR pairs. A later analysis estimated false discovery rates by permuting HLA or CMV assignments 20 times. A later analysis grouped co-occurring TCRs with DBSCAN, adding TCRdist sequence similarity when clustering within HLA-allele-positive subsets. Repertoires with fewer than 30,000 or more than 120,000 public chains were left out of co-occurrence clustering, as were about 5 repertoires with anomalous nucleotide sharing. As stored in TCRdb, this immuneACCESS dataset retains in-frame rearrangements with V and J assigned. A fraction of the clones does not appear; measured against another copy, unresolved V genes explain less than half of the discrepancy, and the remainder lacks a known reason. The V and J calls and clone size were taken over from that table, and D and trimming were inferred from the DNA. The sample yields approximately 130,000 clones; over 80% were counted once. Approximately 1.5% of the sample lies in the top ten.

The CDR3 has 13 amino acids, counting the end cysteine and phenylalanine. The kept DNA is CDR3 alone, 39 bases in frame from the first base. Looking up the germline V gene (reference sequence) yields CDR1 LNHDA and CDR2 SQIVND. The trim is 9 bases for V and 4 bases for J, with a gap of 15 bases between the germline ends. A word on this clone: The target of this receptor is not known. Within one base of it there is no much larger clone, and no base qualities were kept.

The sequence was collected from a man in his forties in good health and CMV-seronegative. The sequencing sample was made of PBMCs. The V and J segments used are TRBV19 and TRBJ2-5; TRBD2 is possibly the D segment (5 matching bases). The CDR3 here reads CASKFPGRETQYF. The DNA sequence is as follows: TGTGCCAGCAAGTTTCCGGGAAGAGAGACCCAGTACTTC. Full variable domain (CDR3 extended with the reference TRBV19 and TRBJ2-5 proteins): DGGITQSPKYLFRKEGQNVTLSCEQNLNHDAMYWYRQDPGQGLRLIYYSQIVNDFQKGDIAEGYSVSREKKESFPLTVTSAQKNPTAFYLCASKFPGRETQYFGPGTRLLVL.